Sequencing of this T cell receptor beta chain was carried out in a study of T-cell reconstitution after alpha-beta-depleted transplantation in children. V dropped 0 bases and J dropped 5; count of bases not matched to a gene: 11. This CDR3 contains 17 residues. CDR1 and CDR2 from the germline V gene are SGHRS and YFSETQ. Comment on this clonotype: No antigen is known for it.

Findings of the study overall: Reportedly, only several hundred clones from non-depleted graft cells drove alpha-beta T-cell counts at about two months.

Construction of the TCRbeta library involved unique molecular identifiers. TCRdb fed the PCR reads into MiXCR, producing one record per CDR3 protein. The sample lists about 980,000 distinct CDR3 sequences, around 30% occurring once. This rearrangement joins TRBV5-1 to TRBJ2-5; TRBD2 matches 9 bases. The sequencing here drew on PBMCs, mostly from graft donor cells, taken 360 days after TCRalphabeta/CD19-depleted stem cell transplant. This TCR was recovered from a boy under two years old who had a stem cell transplant for SCID, so the T cells may come from the graft donor. For the CDR3, the DNA is TGCGCCAGCAGCTTGGCTTGGACTAGCGTCCCCCGGGAGACCCAGTACTTC. Translated, it gives CASSLAWTSVPRETQYF.